These T cell receptor beta chains were read from a single sample in a study of control samples from healthy donors and cancer patients. Assay: immunoSEQ multiplex PCR; the TCRdb copy retains only in-frame clones and omits some. The sample shows more than 90,000 clones, 85% to 90% of them seen only once. Material: blood. Every receptor here comes from a man aged 25 to 45 in good health. The CDR3 runs from the conserved cysteine through the conserved F or W. A D gene is named only where the DNA matches it firmly. Rows may omit the clone size; those that give it use once, few, many or a size class.

J gene: TRBJ2-2; clone size: -; CDR3 length: 17; D gene: -; V gene: TRBV4-3; CDR3 protein: CASSPYKGGTRSGELFF; CDR3 DNA: TGCGCCAGCAGCCCGTATAAGGGAGGCACGAGGTCCGGGGAGCTGTTTTTT
J gene: TRBJ2-1; clone size: many; CDR3 length: 15; D gene: TRBD2; V gene: TRBV4-2; CDR3 protein: CASSQEVAGYNEQFF; CDR3 DNA: TGTGCCAGCAGCCAAGAGGTAGCGGGTTACAATGAGCAGTTCTTC
J gene: TRBJ1-2; clone size: -; CDR3 length: 15; D gene: -; V gene: TRBV7-2; CDR3 protein: CASSLDIAGYPGYTF; CDR3 DNA: TGTGCCAGCAGCTTAGATATCGCAGGGTACCCTGGCTACACCTTC
J gene: TRBJ2-5; clone size: -; CDR3 length: 16; D gene: -; V gene: TRBV7-9; CDR3 protein: CASSWLGGPRGETQYF; CDR3 DNA: TGTGCCAGCAGCTGGTTAGGAGGGCCGAGGGGGGAGACCCAGTACTTC
J gene: TRBJ2-5; clone size: -; CDR3 length: 13; D gene: -; V gene: TRBV28; CDR3 protein: CASVIGGQETQYF; CDR3 DNA: TGTGCCAGCGTGATTGGAGGGCAAGAGACCCAGTACTTC
J gene: TRBJ1-5; clone size: -; CDR3 length: 14; D gene: -; V gene: TRBV9; CDR3 protein: CASSVDGGNQPQHF; CDR3 DNA: TGTGCCAGCAGCGTCGACGGGGGCAATCAGCCCCAGCATTTT
J gene: TRBJ1-2; clone size: -; CDR3 length: 15; D gene: -; V gene: TRBV30; CDR3 protein: CAWSLGGAGRRGYTF; CDR3 DNA: TGTGCCTGGAGTTTGGGCGGGGCGGGGCGCCGAGGCTACACCTTC
J gene: TRBJ2-6; clone size: -; CDR3 length: 15; D gene: -; V gene: TRBV28; CDR3 protein: CASSFSGMGANVLTF; CDR3 DNA: TGTGCCAGCAGTTTCAGTGGGATGGGGGCCAACGTCCTGACTTTC
J gene: TRBJ2-1; clone size: -; CDR3 length: 15; D gene: TRBD2; V gene: TRBV4-3; CDR3 protein: CASSQGAGGRFEQFF; CDR3 DNA: TGCGCCAGCAGCCAGGGAGCGGGAGGGCGCTTTGAGCAGTTCTTC
J gene: TRBJ2-1; clone size: -; CDR3 length: 15; D gene: TRBD2; V gene: TRBV6-5; CDR3 protein: CASSLGPGGLNEQFF; CDR3 DNA: TGTGCCAGCAGTCTCGGTCCGGGAGGGTTAAATGAGCAGTTCTTC
J gene: TRBJ2-7; clone size: -; CDR3 length: 15; D gene: -; V gene: TRBV5-4; CDR3 protein: CASSYRDFGSYEQYF; CDR3 DNA: TGTGCCAGCAGCTACCGGGACTTTGGCTCCTACGAGCAGTACTTC
J gene: TRBJ1-2; clone size: -; CDR3 length: 15; D gene: -; V gene: TRBV28; CDR3 protein: CASSPSGTGLGGYTF; CDR3 DNA: TGTGCCAGCAGTCCGTCCGGGACGGGCCTGGGTGGCTACACCTTC
J gene: TRBJ1-2; clone size: -; CDR3 length: 14; D gene: TRBD1; V gene: TRBV5-1; CDR3 protein: CASSSGQGGYGYTF; CDR3 DNA: TGCGCCAGCAGCTCGGGACAGGGAGGCTATGGCTACACCTTC
J gene: TRBJ2-3; clone size: -; CDR3 length: 17; D gene: TRBD1; V gene: TRBV24-1; CDR3 protein: CATSDLQGATGTDTQYF; CDR3 DNA: TGTGCCACCAGTGATTTACAGGGGGCGACGGGCACAGATACGCAGTATTTT
J gene: TRBJ1-2; clone size: -; CDR3 length: 13; D gene: -; V gene: TRBV6-5; CDR3 protein: CASSYKGEYGYTF; CDR3 DNA: TGTGCCAGCAGTTACAAGGGGGAGTATGGCTACACCTTC
J gene: TRBJ2-7; clone size: -; CDR3 length: 12; D gene: TRBD1; V gene: TRBV30; CDR3 protein: CAWSGTGREQYF; CDR3 DNA: TGTGCCTGGAGTGGGACAGGGCGCGAGCAGTACTTC
J gene: TRBJ2-5; clone size: -; CDR3 length: 18; D gene: -; V gene: TRBV7-5; CDR3 protein: CVRSLAAGDSTPQETQYF; CDR3 DNA: TGTGTCAGAAGCTTAGCGGCTGGGGACAGCACTCCCCAAGAGACCCAGTACTTC
J gene: TRBJ2-5; clone size: -; CDR3 length: 12; D gene: -; V gene: TRBV19; CDR3 protein: CATQGGTGTQYF; CDR3 DNA: TGTGCCACCCAGGGGGGGACGGGGACCCAGTACTTC
J gene: TRBJ2-5; clone size: once; CDR3 length: 11; D gene: -; V gene: TRBV6-2/TRBV6-3; CDR3 protein: CASSYSGGQYF; CDR3 DNA: TGTGCCAGCAGTTACTCGGGAGGACAGTACTTC
J gene: TRBJ2-5; clone size: -; CDR3 length: 14; D gene: -; V gene: TRBV15; CDR3 protein: CATAGRAHQETQYF; CDR3 DNA: TGTGCCACCGCGGGACGGGCGCACCAAGAGACCCAGTACTTC
J gene: TRBJ2-1; clone size: -; CDR3 length: 13; D gene: -; V gene: TRBV6-4; CDR3 protein: CASSDGDNNEQFF; CDR3 DNA: TGTGCCAGCAGTGACGGAGATAACAATGAGCAGTTCTTC
J gene: TRBJ1-1; clone size: -; CDR3 length: 14; D gene: -; V gene: TRBV9; CDR3 protein: CASSARQMNTEAFF; CDR3 DNA: TGTGCCAGCAGCGCCCGACAGATGAACACTGAAGCTTTCTTT
J gene: TRBJ2-1; clone size: -; CDR3 length: 14; D gene: TRBD2; V gene: TRBV10-3; CDR3 protein: CAISALAGSNEQFF; CDR3 DNA: TGTGCCATCAGTGCACTAGCGGGAAGCAATGAGCAGTTCTTC
J gene: TRBJ2-5; clone size: -; CDR3 length: 17; D gene: TRBD2; V gene: TRBV4-1; CDR3 protein: CASSPGLAGSIQETQYF; CDR3 DNA: TGCGCCAGCAGCCCAGGACTAGCGGGCTCCATCCAAGAGACCCAGTACTTC
J gene: TRBJ1-2; clone size: -; CDR3 length: 14; D gene: -; V gene: TRBV30; CDR3 protein: CAWIHKALGYGYTF; CDR3 DNA: TGTGCCTGGATCCACAAGGCCCTAGGCTATGGCTACACCTTC
J gene: TRBJ2-2; clone size: -; CDR3 length: 12; D gene: TRBD2; V gene: TRBV28; CDR3 protein: CAAGGYFVALFF; CDR3 DNA: TGTGCCGCGGGGGGTTACTTTGTCGCGCTGTTTTTT
J gene: TRBJ1-1; clone size: -; CDR3 length: 12; D gene: -; V gene: TRBV19; CDR3 protein: CASSLVNTEAFF; CDR3 DNA: TGTGCCAGTAGTCTCGTGAACACTGAAGCTTTCTTT
J gene: TRBJ2-3; clone size: -; CDR3 length: 16; D gene: -; V gene: TRBV3-1/TRBV3-2; CDR3 protein: CASSQDQRGGPDTQYF; CDR3 DNA: TGTGCCAGCAGCCAAGATCAGAGAGGGGGGCCCGATACGCAGTATTTT
J gene: TRBJ2-3; clone size: -; CDR3 length: 14; D gene: TRBD1; V gene: TRBV30; CDR3 protein: CAWSTGTGGDTQYF; CDR3 DNA: TGTGCCTGGAGTACCGGGACAGGGGGGGATACGCAGTATTTT
J gene: TRBJ2-1; clone size: -; CDR3 length: 14; D gene: -; V gene: TRBV6-1; CDR3 protein: CASSESGRDNEQFF; CDR3 DNA: TGTGCCAGCAGTGAATCAGGCAGGGACAATGAGCAGTTCTTC
J gene: TRBJ2-7; clone size: -; CDR3 length: 12; D gene: -; V gene: TRBV7-8; CDR3 protein: CASSLEVYEQYF; CDR3 DNA: TGTGCCAGCAGCTTAGAGGTCTACGAGCAGTACTTC
J gene: TRBJ1-2; clone size: -; CDR3 length: 14; D gene: -; V gene: TRBV19; CDR3 protein: CASSITGGSYGYTF; CDR3 DNA: TGTGCCAGTAGTATAACAGGAGGGAGCTATGGCTACACCTTC
J gene: TRBJ2-6; clone size: -; CDR3 length: 18; D gene: -; V gene: TRBV4-3; CDR3 protein: CASSQDRTIGTGANVLTF; CDR3 DNA: TGCGCCAGCAGCCAAGATAGGACAATCGGCACTGGGGCCAACGTCCTGACTTTC
J gene: TRBJ2-3; clone size: -; CDR3 length: 12; D gene: -; V gene: TRBV5-1; CDR3 protein: CASSLARDTQYF; CDR3 DNA: TGCGCCAGCAGCTTGGCCAGAGATACGCAGTATTTT
J gene: TRBJ2-3; clone size: -; CDR3 length: 14; D gene: -; V gene: TRBV28; CDR3 protein: CASSFGSITDTQYF; CDR3 DNA: TGTGCCAGCAGTTTTGGCAGTATCACAGATACGCAGTATTTT
J gene: TRBJ2-5; clone size: -; CDR3 length: 15; D gene: TRBD1; V gene: TRBV19; CDR3 protein: CASSTGQGAFETQYF; CDR3 DNA: TGTGCCAGTAGTACTGGACAGGGGGCATTCGAGACCCAGTACTTC
J gene: TRBJ2-2; clone size: -; CDR3 length: 12; D gene: -; V gene: TRBV28; CDR3 protein: CASSLRVGELFF; CDR3 DNA: TGTGCCAGCAGTTTACGGGTCGGGGAGCTGTTTTTT
J gene: TRBJ1-5; clone size: -; CDR3 length: 13; D gene: -; V gene: TRBV4-1; CDR3 protein: CASSEGVGQPQHF; CDR3 DNA: TGCGCCAGCTCGGAGGGTGTAGGGCAGCCCCAGCATTTT
J gene: TRBJ1-6; clone size: -; CDR3 length: 15; D gene: -; V gene: TRBV28; CDR3 protein: CASSLRSSYNSPLHF; CDR3 DNA: TGTGCCAGCAGTTTAAGGAGCTCCTATAATTCACCCCTCCACTTT
J gene: TRBJ1-3; clone size: -; CDR3 length: 16; D gene: -; V gene: TRBV28; CDR3 protein: CASSQVTGSAGNTIYF; CDR3 DNA: TGTGCCAGCAGTCAAGTTACAGGTTCGGCTGGAAACACCATATATTTT
J gene: TRBJ1-5; clone size: -; CDR3 length: 15; D gene: TRBD1; V gene: TRBV15; CDR3 protein: CATSRGEQGFQPQHF; CDR3 DNA: TGTGCCACCAGCAGAGGGGAACAGGGGTTTCAGCCCCAGCATTTT
J gene: TRBJ1-2; clone size: few; CDR3 length: 14; D gene: TRBD1; V gene: TRBV10-2; CDR3 protein: CASRGQGFNYGYTF; CDR3 DNA: TGCGCCAGCAGGGGACAGGGCTTTAACTATGGCTACACCTTC
J gene: TRBJ2-5; clone size: -; CDR3 length: 14; D gene: TRBD1; V gene: TRBV3-1/TRBV3-2; CDR3 protein: CASSRGQFQETQYF; CDR3 DNA: TGTGCCAGCAGCCGGGGACAGTTCCAAGAGACCCAGTACTTC
J gene: TRBJ2-3; clone size: -; CDR3 length: 15; D gene: TRBD1; V gene: TRBV25-1; CDR3 protein: CASSDSGQGLDTQYF; CDR3 DNA: TGTGCCAGCAGTGACTCGGGACAGGGACTGGATACGCAGTATTTT
J gene: TRBJ1-1; clone size: -; CDR3 length: 16; D gene: TRBD1; V gene: TRBV19; CDR3 protein: CASSQGQGVWYTEAFF; CDR3 DNA: TGTGCCAGTAGCCAGGGACAGGGCGTATGGTACACTGAAGCTTTCTTT
J gene: TRBJ2-2; clone size: -; CDR3 length: 16; D gene: -; V gene: TRBV7-2; CDR3 protein: CASSLPEGQDTGELFF; CDR3 DNA: TGTGCCAGCAGCTTACCGGAGGGCCAGGACACCGGGGAGCTGTTTTTT
J gene: TRBJ1-5; clone size: -; CDR3 length: 16; D gene: TRBD1; V gene: TRBV9; CDR3 protein: CASSVGGDRVNQPQHF; CDR3 DNA: TGTGCCAGCAGCGTAGGGGGAGACAGGGTGAATCAGCCCCAGCATTTT
J gene: TRBJ2-5; clone size: -; CDR3 length: 15; D gene: TRBD1; V gene: TRBV7-9; CDR3 protein: CASSPKTGGQETQYF; CDR3 DNA: TGTGCCAGCAGTCCTAAGACAGGGGGGCAAGAGACCCAGTACTTC
J gene: TRBJ2-3; clone size: -; CDR3 length: 16; D gene: TRBD2; V gene: TRBV5-1; CDR3 protein: CASRPLAGNPTDTQYF; CDR3 DNA: TGCGCCAGCAGACCCTTAGCGGGGAACCCCACAGATACGCAGTATTTT
J gene: TRBJ1-1; clone size: -; CDR3 length: 13; D gene: -; V gene: TRBV18; CDR3 protein: CASSPSMGTEAFF; CDR3 DNA: TGTGCCAGCTCACCCTCCATGGGCACTGAAGCTTTCTTT